This TCR beta chain was identified during a study of T-cell memory formation after mild COVID-19 (dated by TCRdb to the early 2020s). A note on the overall study: Most TCR sequence clusters were specific to one of the two donors. Two young, previously healthy adult volunteers, one female and one male, were included in the cohort. T-cell clones expanding and contracting after mild COVID-19 in a couple of donors were tracked by longitudinal TCRalpha and TCRbeta repertoire sequencing. On the study overall, not on this receptor specifically: Contracting CD4+ clones were found mainly in CM and EM memory subsets, while CD8+ clones were enriched in EMRA. Clones that contracted from day 15 to 85 showed balanced CD4/CD8 phenotypes, whereas a second wave of clones that expanded from day 15 to 37 leaned towards CD4+. The study covered only a couple of mild cases, and larger cohorts including severe cases with pre-infection samples were considered necessary. Some responding clones were detected in pre-infection memory, suggesting pre-existing cross-reactive memory T cells joined the SARS-CoV-2 response. SARS-CoV-2 specificity was not confirmed for the second-wave clones peaking on day 37.

Ficoll-Paque density gradient centrifugation was the method used to isolate PBMCs. CDR1 and CDR2, looked up from the germline V gene (reference sequence), are GTSNPN and SVGIG. V and J are trimmed by 0 bases and 7 bases, and the gene matches miss 7 bases of the junction. The cysteine opens and the phenylalanine closes a CDR3 of 14 amino acids. Just the 42-base CDR3 DNA is kept, in frame starting at base 1. This clonotype was seen a handful of times. This receptor's antigen is unknown. Nothing much larger sits one base from this clone, and base qualities are not available. The run used an Illumina NovaSeq 6000. cDNA libraries for TCRalpha and TCRbeta were prepared by 5'RACE using constant-segment primers, with sample barcodes and unique molecular identifiers added. Trizol reagent was used to extract RNA from every sample. Libraries were amplified in two PCR steps, with a second sample barcode and Illumina TruSeq adapters added in the second step. Sequencing of the libraries was done on an Illumina NovaSeq, producing 2 x 150 bp paired-end reads. In the authors' own workflow: With migec v1.2.7, reads were demultiplexed and then collapsed into UMI-guided consensus sequences. With mixcr v2.1.11, UMI consensuses were aligned to TRA and TRB V and J templates and assembled into clonotypes. A clonotype was counted as expanded or contracted only if both edgeR and NoisET called the change significant, with noise models trained on biological replicates. edgeR calls used a false discovery rate-adjusted p below 0.01 and a log2 fold-change threshold of 1. As an exploratory analysis of dynamics, max-normalized trajectories of the 1000 most abundant clonotypes were examined with PCA combined with hierarchical clustering. The CD4 or CD8 phenotype of responding clones was assigned using the separately sequenced CD4+ and CD8+ repertoires. TCRdb took the public reads, trimmed them with fastp at Q25, ran MiXCR for clone calling and kept in-frame beta chains. CDR3 protein duplicates are merged, each entry listing the most common genes and DNA. The V and J calls shown here were made by TCRdb, not taken from the authors' results. This sample gives roughly 130,000 distinct CDR3 sequences in total; approximately 17% of them show up just once. The ten most abundant clones make up 4% to 6% of the sample.

The specimen was PBMCs or a T cell subset sorted from them (not recorded which). The chain is made from TRBV30 and TRBJ1-2, and 8 junctional nucleotides match TRBD1. The sequence was obtained from a man younger than 35 who had mild COVID-19 (a few samples of this study predate the infection). The sample titles of this study are shuffled in the database, so cell type and time point are left out; the donor was told from shared clones. Read as DNA, the sequence is TGTGCCTGGAGTGTCCCTTGGACAGGGCTTGGCTACACCTTC. This translates into CAWSVPWTGLGYTF.